The entry that follows covers one T cell receptor (beta chain) sequence. Its target is unknown. This record comes from a study of Ad26.COV2.S vaccination and SARS-CoV-2 variants. Study-level results: Measurement of non-spike TCR breadth gave similar results in vaccine and placebo recipients.

Germline V gene lookup returns CDR1 SGDLS and CDR2 YYNGEE. The CDR3 has 15 amino acids. J was trimmed by 5 bases and V by 4 bases; bases with no gene match: 9. Profiling relied on immunoSEQ multiplex PCR, and the TCRdb table lists in-frame clones only, not all of them. The table has around 250,000 clones, around 85% seen once. Treatment: some 19 received Ad26.COV2.S at low or high dose, single or two shots; roughly five received placebo; per-sample allocation not given. Day 63 after the first injection of vaccine or placebo was the sampling time. The J gene is TRBJ2-5, the V gene TRBV9, with 9 bases matching TRBD2. The sequence derives from a person between 18 and 65 years old who received the Ad26.COV2.S COVID-19 vaccine or a placebo. Sequenced here: peripheral blood, sampled in a trial of Ad26.COV2.S vaccine versus placebo. The CDR3, as DNA: TGTGCCAGCAGCTCACCGGGACTAGCAGGGGAGACCCAGTACTTC. Protein: CASSSPGLAGETQYF.